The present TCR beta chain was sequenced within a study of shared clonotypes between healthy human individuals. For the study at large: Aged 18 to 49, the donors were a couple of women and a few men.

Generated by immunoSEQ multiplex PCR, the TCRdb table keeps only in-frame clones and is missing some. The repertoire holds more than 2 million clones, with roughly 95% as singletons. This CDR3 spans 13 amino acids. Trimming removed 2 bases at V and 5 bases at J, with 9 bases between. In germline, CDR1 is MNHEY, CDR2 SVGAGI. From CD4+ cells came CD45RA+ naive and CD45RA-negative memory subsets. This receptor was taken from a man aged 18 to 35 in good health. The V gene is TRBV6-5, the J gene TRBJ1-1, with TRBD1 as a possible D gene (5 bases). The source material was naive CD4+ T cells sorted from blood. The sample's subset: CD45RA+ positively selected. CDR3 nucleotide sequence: TGTGCCAGCAGTTACGGCGGGGCGACTGAAGCTTTCTTT. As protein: CASSYGGATEAFF.